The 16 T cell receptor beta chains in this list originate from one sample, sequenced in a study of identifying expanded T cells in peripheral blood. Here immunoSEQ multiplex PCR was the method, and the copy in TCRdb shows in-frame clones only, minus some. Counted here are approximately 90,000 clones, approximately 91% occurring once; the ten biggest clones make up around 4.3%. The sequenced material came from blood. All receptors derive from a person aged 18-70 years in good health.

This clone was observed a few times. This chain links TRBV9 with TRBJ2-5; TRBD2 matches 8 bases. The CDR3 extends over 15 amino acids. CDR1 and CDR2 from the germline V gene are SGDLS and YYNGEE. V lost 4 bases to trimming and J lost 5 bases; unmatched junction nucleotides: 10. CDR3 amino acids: CASSSPGGIGETQYF. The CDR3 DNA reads TGTGCCAGCAGCTCTCCGGGGGGGATTGGGGAGACCCAGTACTTC.

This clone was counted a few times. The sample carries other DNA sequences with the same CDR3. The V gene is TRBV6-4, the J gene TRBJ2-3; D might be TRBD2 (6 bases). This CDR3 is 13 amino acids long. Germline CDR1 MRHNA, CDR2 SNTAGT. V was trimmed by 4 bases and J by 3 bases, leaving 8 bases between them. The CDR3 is CASSASGTDTQYF. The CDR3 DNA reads TGTGCCAGCAGTGCAAGCGGGACAGATACGCAGTATTTT.

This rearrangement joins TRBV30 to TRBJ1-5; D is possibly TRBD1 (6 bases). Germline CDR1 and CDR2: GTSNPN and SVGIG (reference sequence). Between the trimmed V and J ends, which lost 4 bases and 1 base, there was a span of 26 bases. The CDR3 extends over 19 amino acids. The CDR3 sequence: CAWIPGGEFGRRSNQPQHF. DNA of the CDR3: TGTGCCTGGATACCCGGGGGCGAGTTCGGGCGGAGGAGCAATCAGCCCCAGCATTTT.

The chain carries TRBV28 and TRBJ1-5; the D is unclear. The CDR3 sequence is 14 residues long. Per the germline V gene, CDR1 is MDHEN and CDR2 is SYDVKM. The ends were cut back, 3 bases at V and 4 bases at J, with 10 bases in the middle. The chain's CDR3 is CASSFRRRNQPQHF. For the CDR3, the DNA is TGTGCCAGCAGTTTTAGGCGGAGGAATCAGCCCCAGCATTTT.

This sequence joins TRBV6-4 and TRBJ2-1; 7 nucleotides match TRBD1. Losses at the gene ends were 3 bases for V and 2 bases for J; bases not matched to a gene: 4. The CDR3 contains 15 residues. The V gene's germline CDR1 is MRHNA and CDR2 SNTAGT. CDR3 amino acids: CASSEETGAYNEQFF. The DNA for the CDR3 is TGTGCCAGCAGTGAGGAAACAGGGGCCTACAATGAGCAGTTCTTC.

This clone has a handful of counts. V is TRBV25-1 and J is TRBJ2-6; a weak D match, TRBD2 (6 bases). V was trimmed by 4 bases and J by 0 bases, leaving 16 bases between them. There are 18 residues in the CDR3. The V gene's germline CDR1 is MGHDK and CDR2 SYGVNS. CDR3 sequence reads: CASSGGGSGVSGANVLTF. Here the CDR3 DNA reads TGTGCCAGCAGTGGAGGAGGGAGTGGGGTCTCTGGGGCCAACGTCCTGACTTTC. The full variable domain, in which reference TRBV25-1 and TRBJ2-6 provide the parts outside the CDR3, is EADIYQTPRYLVIGTGKKITLECSQTMGHDKMYWYQQDPGMELHLIHYSYGVNSTEKGDLSSESTVSRIRTEHFPLTLESARPSHTSQYLCASSGGGSGVSGANVLTFGAGSRLTVL.

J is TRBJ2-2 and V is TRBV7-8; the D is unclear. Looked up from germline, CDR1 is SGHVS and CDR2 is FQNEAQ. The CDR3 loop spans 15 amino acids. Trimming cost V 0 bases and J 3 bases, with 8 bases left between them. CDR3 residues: CASSLALWDTGELFF. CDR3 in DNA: TGTGCCAGCAGCTTAGCGCTCTGGGACACCGGGGAGCTGTTTTTT.

The CDR3 reads CASSRADSQETQYF. The CDR3 DNA reads TGTGCCAGCAGCCGAGCCGACAGCCAAGAGACCCAGTACTTC. V and J are TRBV11-2 and TRBJ2-5, with D maybe TRBD1 (5 bases). V was pared by 5 bases and J by 1 base, with 11 bases between. CDR3 length equals 14 residues. Per germline, CDR1 SGHAT and CDR2 FQNNGV. The variable domain in full, completed from reference TRBV11-2 and TRBJ2-5, reads EAGVAQSPRYKIIEKRQSVAFWCNPISGHATLYWYQQILGQGPKLLIQFQNNGVVDDSQLPKDRFSAERLKGVDSTLKIQPAKLEDSAVYLCASSRADSQETQYFGPGTRLLVL.

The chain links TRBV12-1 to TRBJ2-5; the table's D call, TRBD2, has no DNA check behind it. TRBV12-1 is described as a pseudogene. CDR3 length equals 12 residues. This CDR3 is CARPTLQETQYF. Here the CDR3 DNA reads TGTGCCAGGCCGACTCTACAAGAGACCCAGTACTTC.

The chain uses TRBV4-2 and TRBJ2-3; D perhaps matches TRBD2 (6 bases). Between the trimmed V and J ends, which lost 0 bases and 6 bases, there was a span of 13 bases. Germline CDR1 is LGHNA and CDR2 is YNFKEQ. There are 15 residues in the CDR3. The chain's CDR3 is CASSQDPTSMDTQYF. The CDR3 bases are TGTGCCAGCAGCCAAGATCCCACTAGCATGGATACGCAGTATTTT.

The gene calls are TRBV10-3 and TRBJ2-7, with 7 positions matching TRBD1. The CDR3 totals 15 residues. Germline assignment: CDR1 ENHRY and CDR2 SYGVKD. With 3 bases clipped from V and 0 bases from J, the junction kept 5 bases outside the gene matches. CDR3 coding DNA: TGTGCCATCAGTGAAGACAGGGTCTACTCCTACGAGCAGTACTTC. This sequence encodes CAISEDRVYSYEQYF.

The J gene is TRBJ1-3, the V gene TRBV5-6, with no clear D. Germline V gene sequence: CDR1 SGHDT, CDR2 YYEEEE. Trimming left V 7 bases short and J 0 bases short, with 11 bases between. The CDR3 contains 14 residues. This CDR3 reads CASQEGYSGNTIYF. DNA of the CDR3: TGTGCCAGCCAGGAAGGCTACTCTGGAAACACCATATATTTT.

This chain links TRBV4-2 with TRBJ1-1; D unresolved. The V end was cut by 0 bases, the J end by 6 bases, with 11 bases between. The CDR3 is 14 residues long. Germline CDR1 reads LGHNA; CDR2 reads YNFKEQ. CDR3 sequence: CASSQDEGKSEAFF. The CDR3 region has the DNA TGTGCCAGCAGCCAAGATGAGGGAAAGTCTGAAGCTTTCTTT.

CDR3 DNA: TGTGCCACCAGCAGGGACAGGGGGCTTACCGGGCAGTACTTC. It specifies CATSRDRGLTGQYF. The chain carries TRBV15 and TRBJ2-7, with 11 bases that match TRBD1. V was pared by 3 bases and J by 9 bases, with 7 bases of the junction left unmatched. Germline V gene lookup returns CDR1 LNHNV and CDR2 YYDKDF (reference sequence). The CDR3 sequence is 14 residues long.

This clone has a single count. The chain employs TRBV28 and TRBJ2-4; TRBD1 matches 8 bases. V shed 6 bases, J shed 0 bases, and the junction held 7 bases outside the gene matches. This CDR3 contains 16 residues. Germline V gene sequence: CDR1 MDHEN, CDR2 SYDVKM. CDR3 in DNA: TGTGCCAGCAGCCCTCAGGGGGCCCTAGCCAAAAACATTCAGTACTTC. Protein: CASSPQGALAKNIQYF.

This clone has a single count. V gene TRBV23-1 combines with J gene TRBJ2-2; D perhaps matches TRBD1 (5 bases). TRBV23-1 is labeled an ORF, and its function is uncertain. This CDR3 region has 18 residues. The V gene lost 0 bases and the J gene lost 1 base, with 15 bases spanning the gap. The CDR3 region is CASSQSIPPTGNTGELFF. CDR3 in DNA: TGCGCCAGCAGTCAATCGATTCCTCCCACAGGGAACACCGGGGAGCTGTTTTTT.